This T cell receptor beta chain was captured in a study of blood T cell repertoires in COVID-19. V dropped 10 bases and J dropped 5; count of bases not matched to a gene: 9. The CDR3 has 13 amino acids. The germline V gene encodes CDR1 MDHEN and CDR2 SYDVKM. Participants were aged roughly 18 to 90 years, lived in under 25 US areas, and enrolled virtually. Method: immunoSEQ multiplex PCR; TCRdb's copy keeps in-frame clones and lacks some. Of 200,000 to 250,000 clones detected, 87% appear once; the ten largest clones hold 2.6%. The source material was PBMCs or T cells enriched from blood (not recorded which). The chain is built from TRBV28 and TRBJ1-1, with 8 bases aligning to TRBD1. This sequence originates from a woman aged 25 to 39 with acute COVID-19. CDR3 coding DNA: TGTGCCATCATGACAGGGGATATGACTGAAGCTTTCTTT. This encodes CAIMTGDMTEAFF.